This T cell receptor beta chain was recovered during a study of T-cell memory formation after mild COVID-19. Findings of the study overall: That cross-reactive memory joined was suggested by some responding clones appearing in pre-infection memory. Among contracting clones, CD4+ were mainly CM/EM and CD8+ enriched in EMRA.

A single record per CDR3 protein comes from TCRdb applying MiXCR to the 5' RACE reads. The repertoire includes a few hundred thousand distinct CDR3 sequences, around 15% of them detected once, and less than 30% sits in the top ten. Concerning this clonotype itself: No antigen is known for it.

Germline V gene data show CDR1 as SEHNR and CDR2 as FQNEAQ (reference sequence). The CDR3 loop spans 16 amino acids. V gave up 5 bases and J gave up 2 bases; unmatched junction bases: 9. This sequence was found in a man aged 18 to 30 who had mild COVID-19 (a few samples of this study predate the infection). Cell type and time point are not known. The sequenced sample consisted of PBMCs or a T cell subset sorted from them (not recorded which). The V gene is TRBV7-9, the J gene TRBJ2-1, with 7 nucleotides matching TRBD2. CDR3: CASSPGWGGTYNEQFF. CDR3 DNA: TGTGCCAGCAGCCCAGGGTGGGGGGGAACCTACAATGAGCAGTTCTTC.